The 5 T cell receptor beta chains given below trace back to one sample, sequenced in a study of blood T cells in healthy people across ages. Primers used in a second PCR of about 7 to 11 cycles were a sample-barcoded 5' primer and a J-beta primer mix. TCRdb re-analysed the 5' RACE reads in MiXCR, keeping a single row per CDR3 protein. Of 1.5 million to 2 million distinct CDR3 sequences listed, almost 35% were seen once; the top ten hold about 11%. The specimen sequenced was blood. These receptors all come from a woman in her thirties in good health.

The CDR3 nucleotides are TGTGCCAGCAGCCCGGAAGTAACACGCACCGGGGAGCTGTTTTTT. Its translation is CASSPEVTRTGELFF. The chain links TRBV12-3 or TRBV12-4 to TRBJ2-2, with unresolved D. This CDR3 region has 15 residues. Deletions cut 6 bases from V and 4 bases from J, with 15 bases between.

On this clonotype itself: It may be a read error: a sequence one base away is much more abundant. The J gene is TRBJ2-5, the V gene TRBV12-3 or TRBV12-4; TRBD1 aligns across 8 bases. The CDR3 totals 13 residues. V dropped 5 bases and J dropped 11; count of bases not matched to a gene: 10. CDR3 nucleotides: TGTGCCAGCAGTACTGACAGGGGTGCTGAGCAGTACTTC. The encoded protein is CASSTDRGAEQYF.

This clonotype appeared a few times. The chain carries TRBV20-1 and TRBJ2-1; TRBD1 matches at 8 bases. Unmatched junction bases numbered 1, after V lost 0 bases and J lost 6 bases. Germline CDR1 DFQATT, CDR2 SNEGSKA (reference sequence). CDR3 length: 13 amino acids. CDR3 in amino acids: CSAREDRANEQFF. Written as DNA, the CDR3 is TGCAGTGCTAGAGAGGACAGGGCCAATGAGCAGTTCTTC.

The chain couples TRBV12-3 or TRBV12-4 to TRBJ2-1, with 11 bases fitting TRBD2. The CDR3 loop spans 15 amino acids. The V and J ends lost 3 bases and 6 bases, in that order; junction bases with no gene match: 4. The CDR3 nucleotides are TGTGCCAGCAGTTTTCTAGCGGGGGGTATCAATGAGCAGTTCTTC. The encoded protein is CASSFLAGGINEQFF.

This sequence joins TRBV5-1 and TRBJ2-7; possible D gene TRBD2, 5 bases. From germline, CDR1 is SGHRS and CDR2 YFSETQ. CDR3 length equals 14 residues. V lost 4 bases, J lost 2 bases, and 13 bases lay in between. The CDR3 loop reads CASSAGLGPYEQYF. CDR3 sequence (DNA): TGCGCCAGCAGCGCTGGACTTGGTCCCTACGAGCAGTACTTC.